This T cell receptor beta chain was captured in a study of siplizumab effects on memory and regulatory T cells. Study results and caveats: The drug siplizumab significantly decreased the alloreactive sequences that could be traced to unstimulated CD4+ memory cells. Naive T cells appeared more diverse than memory cells and seemed to be major alloresponse contributors.

The assay was immunoSEQ multiplex PCR, and TCRdb's table has in-frame clones only and misses some. The sample holds some 64,000 clones, roughly 78% seen once. Points on this clone: The antigen remains unidentified.

Sequencing of unstimulated naive, memory, effector memory and TEMRA subsets was performed in three donor pairs. Trimming cost V 6 bases and J 1 base, with 8 bases left between them. The CDR3 is made up of 13 amino acids. Germline CDR1 and CDR2: MNHEY and SVGAGI. The sequenced sample consisted of memory CD4+ T cells sorted from blood. The genes are TRBV6-5 and TRBJ2-3; D is uncertain. This TCR derives from a human donor in good health. The chain's CDR3 is CASRDRGTDTQYF. The CDR3 nucleotides are TGTGCCAGCAGGGACCGGGGCACAGATACGCAGTATTTT.